Each of the 19 T cell receptor beta chains below was sequenced from the same sample in a study of cytomegalovirus exposure and HLA in healthy donors. Use of 60 Vbeta and 13 Jbeta primers characterized the PCR. Libraries were prepared by immunoSEQ multiplex PCR; TCRdb keeps only in-frame clonotypes and omits some of them. The sample contains 170,000 or so clones, around 80% of which appear only once. The sequenced material came from PBMCs. Every receptor here comes from a woman aged 45-60 years in good health and CMV-seropositive.

The rearrangement joins TRBV5-1 to TRBJ1-2, with unresolved D. This CDR3 has 13 amino acids. V lost 1 base and J 6 bases, leaving 10 bases between the germline ends. Germline lookup yields CDR1 SGHRS and CDR2 YFSETQ. The CDR3 nucleotides read TGCGCCAGCAGCTTGAGGCCAGGCGATGGCTACACCTTC. The encoded protein is CASSLRPGDGYTF.

The J gene is TRBJ2-7, the V gene TRBV6-5; 10 bases map to TRBD1. V lost 6 bases and J lost 5; bases outside the gene matches: 7. The germline V gene encodes CDR1 MNHEY and CDR2 SVGAGI. CDR3 length: 14 residues. DNA for the CDR3: TGTGCCAGCAGAAGACAGGGGGCGCGGAACGAGCAGTACTTC. Its translation: CASRRQGARNEQYF.

The chain has TRBV5-1 and TRBJ1-1, with 11 bases that match TRBD1. The V gene's germline CDR1 is SGHRS and CDR2 YFSETQ. This CDR3 comprises 18 residues. The V and J ends lost 3 bases and 2 bases, in that order; junction bases with no gene match: 12. The CDR3 sequence: CASSWGTGGIIGNTEAFF. The CDR3 DNA sequence: TGCGCCAGCAGCTGGGGGACAGGGGGGATTATAGGTAACACTGAAGCTTTCTTT.

The chain recombines TRBV10-2 with TRBJ1-4; D is possibly TRBD1 (6 bases). CDR1 is WSHSY and CDR2 is SAAADI in the germline V gene. This CDR3 is built from 16 residues. V was trimmed by 5 bases and J by 4 bases, leaving 17 bases between them. This CDR3 is CASSTPTGPDNEKLFF. The CDR3 DNA reads TGCGCCAGCAGTACTCCCACAGGGCCAGATAATGAAAAACTGTTTTTT.

The CDR3 coding sequence is TGTGCCAGCAGCAGAGGTGGGACAGCCGGTGGAGATACGCAGTATTTT. Encoded protein: CASSRGGTAGGDTQYF. This chain uses TRBV19 with TRBJ2-3; TRBD1 matches at 7 bases. The CDR3 has 16 residues. CDR1 LNHDA and CDR2 SQIVND come from the germline V gene (reference sequence). J was trimmed by 5 bases and V by 9 bases; bases with no gene match: 17.

This chain uses TRBV19 with TRBJ2-2; D might be TRBD1 (5 bases). This CDR3 is 13 amino acids long. V was pared by 6 bases and J by 6 bases, with 11 bases between. Germline lookup yields CDR1 LNHDA and CDR2 SQIVND (reference sequence). The CDR3 loop is CASRDNNPGELFF. As DNA, the CDR3 is TGTGCCAGTAGGGACAATAACCCCGGGGAGCTGTTTTTT.

The V and J genes are TRBV7-9 and TRBJ1-6; D unclear. Germline assignment: CDR1 SEHNR and CDR2 FQNEAQ (reference sequence). Trimming shortened V by 4 bases and J by 8 bases, and 9 bases separated the two germline ends. The length of the CDR3 is 13 residues. This CDR3 reads CASSSSDYSPLHF. CDR3 DNA sequence: TGTGCCAGCAGCTCCTCGGACTATTCACCCCTCCACTTT.

This rearrangement joins TRBV9 to TRBJ1-2, with 9 bases fitting TRBD1. V lost 1 base to trimming and J lost 1 base; unmatched junction nucleotides: 2. This CDR3 contains 15 residues. Germline assignment: CDR1 SGDLS and CDR2 YYNGEE. Here the CDR3 reads CASSVPGQGNYGYTF. The CDR3 DNA is TGTGCCAGCAGCGTACCGGGACAGGGTAACTATGGCTACACCTTC.

This chain joins TRBV6-1 and TRBJ1-5, with 8 bases identical to TRBD1. The CDR3 covers 13 residues. The junction had 6 bases not matched to a gene; V was cut back by 7 bases and J by 7 bases. Germline values: CDR1 MNHNS, CDR2 SASEGT. CDR3 sequence: CASIQTGGQPQHF. The CDR3 nucleotides read TGTGCCAGCATCCAAACAGGGGGACAGCCCCAGCATTTT.

V usage is TRBV4-1 and J usage is TRBJ2-5, with a weak D call TRBD1 (5 bases). The length of the CDR3 is 17 residues. Trimming removed 1 base from V and 0 bases from J, with 15 bases in between. Germline CDR1 and CDR2: MGHRA and YSYEKL. The CDR3 reads CASSQVPTVSYQETQYF. The CDR3 bases are TGCGCCAGCAGCCAAGTACCGACAGTCTCCTACCAAGAGACCCAGTACTTC.

This clone was picked up one time. V usage is TRBV2 and J usage is TRBJ2-7; 9 bases match TRBD1. This CDR3 region has 14 residues. With V trimmed by 6 bases and J by 3 bases, 6 bases remained unmatched. The V gene's germline CDR1 is SNHLY and CDR2 FYNNEI. CDR3 sequence reads: CASSAGTGSYEQYF. CDR3 DNA sequence: TGTGCCAGCAGCGCCGGGACAGGGAGCTACGAGCAGTACTTC.

V gene TRBV5-4 combines with J gene TRBJ2-5; a possible D gene is TRBD2 (5 bases). CDR1 SGHNT and CDR2 YYREEE come from the germline V gene (reference sequence). Trimming stripped 2 bases from V and 4 bases from J, with 15 bases between. The CDR3 consists of 15 residues. The CDR3 sequence: CASSLGLALGETQYF. CDR3 in DNA: TGTGCCAGCAGCTTAGGTCTAGCCTTGGGAGAGACCCAGTACTTC.

The chain recombines TRBV19 with TRBJ1-5; tentative D call: TRBD1 (6 bases). This CDR3 spans 14 amino acids. Deletions cut 6 bases from V and 5 bases from J, with 14 bases between. Germline loops: CDR1 LNHDA, CDR2 SQIVND (reference sequence). For the CDR3, the DNA is TGTGCCAGTAGCAATACAGGGACGGATCAGCCCCAGCATTTT. Protein sequence: CASSNTGTDQPQHF.

The rearrangement links TRBV5-1 to TRBJ1-2, with D hard to call. CDR1 is SGHRS, CDR2 YFSETQ, per germline. Trimming removed 0 bases at V and 5 bases at J, with 8 bases between. The CDR3 is 13 residues long. DNA of the CDR3: TGCGCCAGCAGCTTGGTAGCCGGGTATGGCTACACCTTC. It translates to CASSLVAGYGYTF.

The chain is built from TRBV5-5 and TRBJ2-2, with 10 nucleotides matching TRBD1. The germline V gene encodes CDR1 SGHKS and CDR2 YYEKEE (reference sequence). Trimming cost V 5 bases and J 9 bases; bases outside gene matches: 10. This CDR3 region has 15 residues. In DNA form, the CDR3 reads TGTGCCAGCAGGAACAGGGGACAGGGGTCCTGGGAGCTGTTTTTT. Residues: CASRNRGQGSWELFF. Filled out from reference TRBV5-5 and TRBJ2-2, the complete variable domain reads DAGVTQSPTHLIKTRGQQVTLRCSPISGHKSVSWYQQVLGQGPQFIFQYYEKEERGRGNFPDRFSARQFPNYSSELNVNALLLGDSALYLCASRNRGQGSWELFFGEGSRLTVL.

The rearrangement uses TRBV18 and TRBJ1-1, with D perhaps TRBD1 (5 bases). Germline V gene sequence: CDR1 KGHSH, CDR2 LQKENI. Trimming removed 5 bases at V and 1 base at J, with 29 bases between. The CDR3 sequence is 20 residues long. CDR3 region: CASSETRESTGTQENTEAFF. The CDR3 DNA sequence: TGTGCCAGCTCAGAAACCCGGGAGAGTACCGGGACCCAAGAGAACACTGAAGCTTTCTTT.

This chain links TRBV11-2 with TRBJ2-7, with 9 positions matching TRBD2. The trim removed 1 base at V and 4 bases at J, leaving 14 bases unmatched. The CDR3 spans 18 residues. Germline loops: CDR1 SGHAT, CDR2 FQNNGV. The CDR3 DNA reads as TGTGCCAGCAGCTTAGCGGATAGCTGGCGGGGGGGCTCGTACGAGCAGTACTTC. It yields the protein CASSLADSWRGGSYEQYF.

About this clone: Relative to the germline gene, one junction end is altered; a read error may explain this. The chain links TRBV7-7 to TRBJ1-1; D is uncertain. The CDR3 extends over 13 amino acids. CDR1 SSHAT and CDR2 FNYEAQ come from the germline V gene (reference sequence). CDR3 sequence: CASSLSRNTEAFF. The CDR3 nucleotides read TGTGCTAGCAGCTTATCCCGGAACACTGAAGCTTTCTTT. Variable domain in full (rest from reference TRBV7-7 and TRBJ1-1): GAGVSQSPRYKVTKRGQDVTLRCDPISSHATLYWYQQALGQGPEFLTYFNYEAQPDKSGLPSDRFSAERPEGSISTLTIQRTEQRDSAMYRCASSLSRNTEAFFGQGTRLTVV.

The rearrangement links TRBV20-1 to TRBJ2-7, with D possibly TRBD2 on 5 matching bases. Germline V gene data show CDR1 as DFQATT and CDR2 as SNEGSKA (reference sequence). With 6 bases removed from V and 7 bases from J, the gap between germline ends came to 13 bases. The CDR3 totals 11 residues. The CDR3 DNA sequence: TGCAGTGCAGTGGGAGTAGGGGAGCAGTACTTC. Encoded protein: CSAVGVGEQYF.